The 15 T cell receptor beta chains given below trace back to one sample, sequenced in a study of radiation and T cells in renal cell carcinoma (dated by TCRdb to the early 2020s). The protocol used for the library was the immunoSEQ multiplex PCR assay. TCRdb took this table from immuneACCESS and kept in-frame rearrangements with V and J called. Such tables lack part of the clones; where checked against another copy, unresolved V genes explain under half of the gap, and the rest is unexplained. The sample profile shows 4,700 or so clones; around 51% of them were found once. The ten largest account for approximately 53% of the sample. Interpreted using the paper, the time point label stands for: tumor resected at nephrectomy. What this sample's treatment or condition label stands for: 15 Gy SBRT to primary tumor, nephrectomy 4 weeks later. The material was tumor tissue, obtained from a patient whose treatment included radiotherapy and nephrectomy. The source of these receptors is a man in his sixties with renal cell carcinoma.

This clone has just a few counts. The chain uses TRBV5-1 and TRBJ1-1; D gene ambiguous. Trimming cost V 4 bases and J 0 bases, with 7 bases left between them. The CDR3 spans 13 residues. Germline lookup yields CDR1 SGHRS and CDR2 YFSETQ. The CDR3 region is CASSDPMNTEAFF. CDR3 coding DNA: TGCGCCAGCAGCGATCCAATGAACACTGAAGCTTTCTTT.

This clone was counted a few times. V and J are TRBV9 and TRBJ1-1, with D possibly being TRBD1 (6 bases). CDR3 length: 13 amino acids. The germline CDR1 and CDR2 sequences are SGDLS and YYNGEE. Trimming cost V 3 bases and J 3 bases, with 9 bases left between them. The CDR3 spells CASSEAGDTEAFF. The CDR3 DNA reads as TGTGCCAGCAGCGAGGCAGGGGACACTGAAGCTTTCTTT.

V usage is TRBV18 and J usage is TRBJ2-1; D is unclear. This CDR3 has 14 residues. Germline loops: CDR1 KGHSH, CDR2 LQKENI. V dropped 1 base and J dropped 3 bases, with 7 bases sitting between them. The CDR3 protein is CASSPQGYYNEQFF. The CDR3 DNA sequence: TGTGCCAGCTCACCACAGGGTTACTACAATGAGCAGTTCTTC.

The chain combines TRBV7-8 with TRBJ2-7; TRBD2 agrees at 11 bases. Trimming at V came to 5 bases and at J to 1 base, leaving 4 bases not matched to a gene. The germline gives CDR1 SGHVS, CDR2 FQNEAQ. CDR3 size: 15 residues. In DNA, the CDR3 is TGTGCCAGCAGCCTCACTAGCGGGAGATCCTACGAGCAGTACTTC. This encodes CASSLTSGRSYEQYF.

V gene TRBV5-1 combines with J gene TRBJ2-1, with D perhaps matching TRBD1 (6 bases). V lost 2 bases and J lost 8, with 14 bases in between. The CDR3 contains 14 residues. The germline V gene encodes CDR1 SGHRS and CDR2 YFSETQ. CDR3 residues: CASSFTTGLDEQFF. The DNA for the CDR3 is TGCGCCAGCAGCTTCACTACAGGGTTGGATGAGCAGTTCTTC. Together with reference TRBV5-1 and TRBJ2-1, the CDR3 gives the full variable domain: KAGVTQTPRYLIKTRGQQVTLSCSPISGHRSVSWYQQTPGQGLQFLFEYFSETQRNKGNFPGRFSGRQFSNSRSEMNVSTLELGDSALYLCASSFTTGLDEQFFGPGTRLTVL.

The chain carries TRBV19 and TRBJ1-5; 8 nucleotides align to TRBD1. The length of the CDR3 is 14 residues. After removal of 10 bases from V and 7 bases from J, the junction contained 12 bases not matched to a gene. In germline, CDR1 is LNHDA, CDR2 SQIVND (reference sequence). The CDR3 region is CATKRQGMGQPQHF. In nucleotides, the CDR3 is TGTGCCACTAAACGACAGGGGATGGGACAGCCCCAGCATTTT. The full variable domain, with the rest looked up from reference TRBV19 and TRBJ1-5, is DGGITQSPKYLFRKEGQNVTLSCEQNLNHDAMYWYRQDPGQGLRLIYYSQIVNDFQKGDIAEGYSVSREKKESFPLTVTSAQKNPTAFYLCATKRQGMGQPQHFGDGTRLSIL.

The chain employs TRBV2 and TRBJ1-5; D is possibly TRBD1 (5 bases). The germline V gene encodes CDR1 SNHLY and CDR2 FYNNEI. V was trimmed by 6 bases and J by 5 bases, leaving 8 bases between them. The CDR3 sequence is 12 residues long. The CDR3 here is CASRGTDQPQHF. The CDR3 DNA is TGTGCCAGCAGAGGGACTGATCAGCCCCAGCATTTT.

J is TRBJ2-7 and V is TRBV6-1; D is possibly TRBD1 (5 bases). V lost 3 bases to trimming and J lost 6 bases, with 15 bases between them. In germline, CDR1 is MNHNS, CDR2 SASEGT. CDR3 length equals 14 residues. CDR3 sequence: CASSEYSGLSEQYF. The CDR3 region has the DNA TGTGCCAGCAGTGAGTATTCAGGGTTGTCCGAGCAGTACTTC.

This chain connects TRBV6-6 to TRBJ2-1; D is uncertain. The CDR3 length is 16 residues. V lost 4 bases to trimming and J lost 8 bases, with 21 bases between them. CDR1 is MNHNY, CDR2 SVGAGI, per germline (reference sequence). In DNA form, the CDR3 reads TGTGCCAGCAGTTCCGCGGTCGGATCCGGTAGGGATGAGCAGTTCTTC. Translated: CASSSAVGSGRDEQFF.

V is TRBV6-5 and J is TRBJ1-5; D is undetermined. V was trimmed by 4 bases and J by 3 bases, leaving 16 bases between them. The CDR3 covers 16 residues. Germline assignment: CDR1 MNHEY and CDR2 SVGAGI. The CDR3 spells CASSSHGEGSNQPQHF. Here the CDR3 DNA reads TGTGCCAGCAGTTCCCATGGGGAAGGCTCCAATCAGCCCCAGCATTTT.

The rearrangement joins TRBV15 to TRBJ2-1; D is undetermined. Germline V gene lookup returns CDR1 LNHNV and CDR2 YYDKDF (reference sequence). Trimming took 1 base from V and 5 from J, leaving 12 bases between them. The CDR3 length is 15 residues. CDR3 nucleotide sequence: TGTGCCACCAGCAGAGGGGTGAACCCCCACAATGAGCAGTTCTTC. It yields the protein CATSRGVNPHNEQFF.

J is TRBJ1-5 and V is TRBV7-8; weak D call: TRBD1 (6 bases). The CDR3 is 15 residues long. Trimming pared 6 bases from V and 4 bases from J, leaving 16 bases between. Per germline, CDR1 SGHVS and CDR2 FQNEAQ. CDR3 in amino acids: CASSARGRGNQPQHF. DNA of the CDR3: TGTGCCAGCAGTGCGCGGGGGCGAGGAAATCAGCCCCAGCATTTT.

The V call is TRBV5-1, the J call TRBJ1-2; D is perhaps TRBD1 (6 bases). The length of the CDR3 is 15 residues. Trimming left V 0 bases short and J 6 bases short, with 15 bases between. Germline V gives CDR1 SGHRS, CDR2 YFSETQ. The CDR3 spells CASSLAGRTAHGYTF. The DNA for the CDR3 is TGCGCCAGCAGCTTGGCCGGACGGACAGCTCATGGCTACACCTTC.

The rearrangement links TRBV2 to TRBJ2-7; perhaps TRBD1 as D (6 bases). Germline V CDR1 and CDR2: SNHLY, FYNNEI. V lost 7 bases and J 7 bases, leaving 23 bases between the germline ends. The CDR3 spans 15 residues. The CDR3 sequence is CASTKETGKGREQYF. The DNA of the CDR3 is TGTGCCAGCACCAAAGAGACAGGAAAGGGGCGGGAGCAGTACTTC.

V gene TRBV7-9 combines with J gene TRBJ1-6, with D unresolved. The V gene's germline CDR1 is SEHNR and CDR2 FQNEAQ (reference sequence). This CDR3 contains 16 residues. Trimming took off 5 bases at V and 0 bases at J, with 11 bases between the two ends. The CDR3 region has the DNA TGTGCCAGCAGCCAAGATGCAGACTCCTATAATTCACCCCTCCACTTT. Translating gives CASSQDADSYNSPLHF. The whole variable domain, filled in from reference TRBV7-9 and TRBJ1-6, reads DTGVSQNPRHKITKRGQNVTFRCDPISEHNRLYWYRQTLGQGPEFLTYFQNEAQLEKSRLLSDRFSAERPKGSFSTLEIQRTEQGDSAMYLCASSQDADSYNSPLHFGNGTRLTVT.